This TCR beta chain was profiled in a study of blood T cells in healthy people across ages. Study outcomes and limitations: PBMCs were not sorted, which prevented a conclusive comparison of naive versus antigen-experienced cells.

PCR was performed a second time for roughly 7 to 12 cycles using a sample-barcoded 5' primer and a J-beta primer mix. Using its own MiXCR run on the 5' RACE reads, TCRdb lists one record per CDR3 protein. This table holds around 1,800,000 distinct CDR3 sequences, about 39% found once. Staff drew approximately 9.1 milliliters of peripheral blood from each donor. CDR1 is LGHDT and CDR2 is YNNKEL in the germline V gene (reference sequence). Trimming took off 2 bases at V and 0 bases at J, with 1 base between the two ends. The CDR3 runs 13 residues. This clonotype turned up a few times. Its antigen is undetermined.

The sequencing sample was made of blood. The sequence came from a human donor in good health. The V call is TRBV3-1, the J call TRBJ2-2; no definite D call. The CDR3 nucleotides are TGTGCCAGCAGCCAAACGAACACCGGGGAGCTGTTTTTT. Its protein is CASSQTNTGELFF.